The entry below describes one T cell receptor (beta chain). The sample belongs to a study of blood T cell repertoires in COVID-19. For the study at large: COVID-19 samples collected from the United States, Italy and Spain covered acute and convalescent phases.

Patients of the Seattle cohort, enrolled during active infection, were followed longitudinally. The protocol was immunoSEQ multiplex PCR, while the TCRdb copy is restricted to in-frame clones and leaves out a portion. There are over 200,000 clones in the sample; about 84% occur only once, and under 10% lies in the top ten. Sequenced sample: peripheral blood. This TCR was sampled from an elderly woman with COVID-19, enrolled during active disease.

The CDR3 spells CATARKSGRDYEQYF. In nucleotides, the CDR3 is TGTGCCACCGCCCGAAAGAGCGGGAGAGACTACGAGCAGTACTTC. The J gene is TRBJ2-7, the V gene TRBV2, with TRBD2 matching over 8 bases. Germline V gives CDR1 SNHLY, CDR2 FYNNEI. Trimming removed 10 bases from V and 3 bases from J; junction bases left unmatched: 14. The CDR3 sequence is 15 residues long.